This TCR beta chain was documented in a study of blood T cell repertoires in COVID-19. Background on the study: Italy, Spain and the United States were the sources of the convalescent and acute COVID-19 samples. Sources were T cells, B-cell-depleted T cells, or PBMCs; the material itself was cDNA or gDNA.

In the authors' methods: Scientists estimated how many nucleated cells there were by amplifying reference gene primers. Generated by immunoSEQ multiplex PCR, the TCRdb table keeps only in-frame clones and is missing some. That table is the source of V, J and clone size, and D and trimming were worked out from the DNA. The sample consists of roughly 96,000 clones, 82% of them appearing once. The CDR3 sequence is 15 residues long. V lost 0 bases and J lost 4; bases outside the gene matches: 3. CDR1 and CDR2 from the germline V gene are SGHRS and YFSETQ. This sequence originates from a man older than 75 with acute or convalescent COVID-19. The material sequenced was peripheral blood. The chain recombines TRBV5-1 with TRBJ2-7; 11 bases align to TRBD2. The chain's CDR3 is CASSLASGGLYEQYF. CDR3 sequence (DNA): TGCGCCAGCAGCTTGGCTAGCGGGGGGTTATACGAGCAGTACTTC.